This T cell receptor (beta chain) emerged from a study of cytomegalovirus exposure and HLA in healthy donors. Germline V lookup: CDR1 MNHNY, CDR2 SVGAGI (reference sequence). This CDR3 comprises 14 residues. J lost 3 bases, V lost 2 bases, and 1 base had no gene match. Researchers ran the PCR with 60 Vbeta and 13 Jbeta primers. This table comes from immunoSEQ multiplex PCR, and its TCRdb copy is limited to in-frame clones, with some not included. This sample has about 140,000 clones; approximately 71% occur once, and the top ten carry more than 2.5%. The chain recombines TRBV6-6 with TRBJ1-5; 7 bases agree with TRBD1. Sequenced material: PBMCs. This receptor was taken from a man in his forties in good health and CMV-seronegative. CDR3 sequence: CASSYGTDNQPQHF. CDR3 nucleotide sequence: TGTGCCAGCAGTTACGGGACAGACAATCAGCCCCAGCATTTT.